Following are 17 T cell receptor beta chains from one sample sequenced in a study of blood T cell repertoires in COVID-19. Assay used: immunoSEQ multiplex PCR; TCRdb lists only in-frame clones, some missing. The sample records about 140,000 clones, about four fifths being singletons. The sample taken for sequencing was peripheral blood. The receptor source for this set is a man aged 70 or older who had recovered from COVID-19.

This clone has just one count. V and J are TRBV18 and TRBJ2-3; the match to TRBD2 covers 8 bases. Germline V lookup: CDR1 KGHSH, CDR2 LQKENI. With 6 bases clipped from V and 6 bases from J, the junction kept 8 bases outside the gene matches. The CDR3 runs 14 residues. The CDR3 DNA sequence: TGTGCCAGCTCCCCCGGGAGGGCAACCGATACGCAGTATTTT. Translated, it gives CASSPGRATDTQYF.

This clone was counted ten times or more. J is TRBJ2-2 and V is TRBV27; possible D gene TRBD2, 7 bases. This CDR3 contains 16 residues. The V end lost 3 bases, the J end lost 4 bases, and 15 bases lay between the germline ends. Germline V CDR1 and CDR2: MNHEY, SMNVEV (reference sequence). The CDR3 DNA is TGTGCCAGCAGTTTGTACGGGGAGGGGGGCACCGGGGAGCTGTTTTTT. It is translated as CASSLYGEGGTGELFF.

The J gene is TRBJ1-4, the V gene TRBV7-8; D might be TRBD1 (6 bases). CDR1 is SGHVS, CDR2 FQNEAQ, per germline. This CDR3 region has 14 residues. V was shortened by 1 base and J by 7 bases, with 10 bases between the two germline ends. CDR3 DNA: TGTGCCAGCAGCTTAGGAACAGGGCGTGAAAAACTGTTTTTT. Its protein is CASSLGTGREKLFF.

The rearrangement uses TRBV27 and TRBJ2-1, with D possibly being TRBD2 (5 bases). The CDR3 sequence is 15 residues long. V lost 2 bases and J 6 bases, leaving 14 bases between the germline ends. Germline values: CDR1 MNHEY, CDR2 SMNVEV (reference sequence). The CDR3 DNA reads as TGTGCCAGCAGTTTAGTGGTGACTACCGCCAATGAGCAGTTCTTC. Residues: CASSLVVTTANEQFF.

This sequence joins TRBV7-9 and TRBJ2-4, with D possibly matching TRBD2 (6 bases). Trimming stripped 5 bases from V and 7 bases from J, with 18 bases between. The CDR3 is made up of 15 amino acids. CDR1 is SEHNR, CDR2 FQNEAQ, per germline (reference sequence). CDR3 sequence reads: CASSPPTSSGNIQYF. Written as DNA, the CDR3 is TGTGCCAGCAGCCCGCCAACTAGCTCGGGGAACATTCAGTACTTC.

The chain couples TRBV6-1 to TRBJ1-2; D is undetermined. The V gene's germline CDR1 is MNHNS and CDR2 SASEGT. Between the trimmed V and J ends, which lost 1 base and 8 bases, there was a span of 17 bases. This CDR3 contains 15 residues. DNA of the CDR3: TGTGCCAGCAGTGAAGACCCTCGTAGGACTTGGGGCTACACCTTC. Amino acid sequence: CASSEDPRRTWGYTF.

This clone was seen only a few times. The chain uses TRBV30 and TRBJ1-4; 7 bases fit TRBD1. Germline loops: CDR1 GTSNPN, CDR2 SVGIG (reference sequence). The CDR3 sequence is 13 residues long. V shed 4 bases, J shed 5 bases, and the junction held 4 bases outside the gene matches. CDR3 nucleotides: TGTGCCTGGAAAGGGACAGTAAATGAAAAACTGTTTTTT. Protein sequence: CAWKGTVNEKLFF.

The chain combines TRBV7-8 with TRBJ2-7, with 7 bases fitting TRBD1. Germline assignment: CDR1 SGHVS and CDR2 FQNEAQ. The CDR3 covers 16 residues. Germline trimming cut 5 bases from V and 1 base from J; bases unmatched to any gene: 11. This chain's CDR3 is CASSAAGTVRSYEQYF. In DNA form, the CDR3 reads TGTGCCAGCAGCGCCGCCGGGACAGTGCGTTCCTACGAGCAGTACTTC.

The J gene is TRBJ1-5, the V gene TRBV29-1; D is possibly TRBD1 (5 bases). Germline V gene data show CDR1 as SQVTM and CDR2 as ANQGSEA. This CDR3 has 11 residues. The CDR3 DNA follows: TGCAGGTGCCGGGGGTTCGGGCCCCAGCATTTT. It translates to CRCRGFGPQHF. The variable domain in full, completed from reference TRBV29-1 and TRBJ1-5, reads SAVISQKPSRDICQRGTSLTIQCQVDSQVTMMFWYRQQPGQSLTLIATANQGSEATYESGFVIDKFPISRPNLTFSTLTVSNMSPEDSSIYLCRCRGFGPQHFGDGTRLSIL.

CDR3 protein: CATGREGTDTQYF. Written as DNA, the CDR3 is TGTGCCACCGGGCGGGAGGGCACAGATACGCAGTATTTT. The chain joins TRBV24-1 to TRBJ2-3; 8 bases are shared with TRBD2. CDR1 KGHDR and CDR2 SFDVKD come from the germline V gene. Trimming at V came to 9 bases and at J to 1 base, leaving 2 bases not matched to a gene. The length of the CDR3 is 13 residues.

V and J are TRBV5-6 and TRBJ2-3; D gene unclear. This CDR3 has 14 residues. The V end lost 3 bases, the J end lost 0 bases, and 8 bases lay between the germline ends. CDR1 is SGHDT, CDR2 YYEEEE, per germline. CDR3: CASSWADSTDTQYF. CDR3 sequence (DNA): TGTGCCAGCAGCTGGGCCGACAGCACAGATACGCAGTATTTT.

The chain uses TRBV7-2 and TRBJ2-6; 7 nucleotides align to TRBD1. CDR1 and CDR2 from the germline V gene are SGHTA and FQGNSA. The CDR3 loop spans 16 amino acids. J lost 3 bases, V lost 5 bases, and 7 bases had no gene match. The chain's CDR3 is CASSPRQGVGANVLTF. The CDR3 DNA reads TGTGCCAGCAGCCCCCGACAGGGTGTTGGGGCCAACGTCCTGACTTTC.

CDR3 in DNA: TGTGCCAGTAGTGACGGGTATAGCAATCAGCCCCAGCATTTT. Protein: CASSDGYSNQPQHF. The rearrangement uses TRBV19 and TRBJ1-5; D not resolved. The V end lost 5 bases, the J end lost 0 bases, and 8 bases lay between the germline ends. Per germline, CDR1 LNHDA and CDR2 SQIVND (reference sequence). This CDR3 has 14 residues.

The rearrangement joins TRBV20-1 to TRBJ1-1; no reliable D call. V lost 3 bases and J 4 bases, leaving 6 bases between the germline ends. This CDR3 has 11 residues. Germline V CDR1 and CDR2: DFQATT, SNEGSKA (reference sequence). The CDR3 here is CSASPSTEAFF. Written as DNA, the CDR3 is TGCAGTGCTAGCCCCAGCACTGAAGCTTTCTTT.

The chain joins TRBV5-6 to TRBJ2-2, with TRBD2 identical over 13 bases. J was trimmed by 5 bases and V by 1 base; bases with no gene match: 5. This CDR3 contains 17 residues. Germline V CDR1 and CDR2: SGHDT, YYEEEE. In DNA form, the CDR3 reads TGTGCCAGCAGCTTGTTTACTAGCGGGAGGGGAACCGGGGAGCTGTTTTTT. Its translation: CASSLFTSGRGTGELFF. Filled out from reference TRBV5-6 and TRBJ2-2, the complete variable domain reads DAGVTQSPTHLIKTRGQQVTLRCSPKSGHDTVSWYQQALGQGPQFIFQYYEEEERQRGNFPDRFSGHQFPNYSSELNVNALLLGDSALYLCASSLFTSGRGTGELFFGEGSRLTVL.

The CDR3 spells CASSLQGGKGEQFF. In DNA, the CDR3 is TGTGCCAGCAGTTTACAGGGCGGAAAGGGGGAGCAGTTCTTC. The chain joins TRBV27 to TRBJ2-1, with a tentative D call TRBD1 (5 bases). The CDR3 spans 14 residues. The V end lost 2 bases, the J end lost 10 bases, and 15 bases lay between the germline ends. The V gene's germline CDR1 is MNHEY and CDR2 SMNVEV (reference sequence).

The chain combines TRBV13 with TRBJ2-7; maybe TRBD2 (5 bases). The V end lost 5 bases, the J end lost 0 bases, and 14 bases lay between the germline ends. Germline CDR1 reads PRHDT; CDR2 reads FYEKMQ (reference sequence). The CDR3 contains 15 residues. CDR3 in amino acids: CASSRPGLLSYEQYF. The CDR3 DNA sequence: TGTGCCAGCAGCCGACCCGGACTTCTCTCCTACGAGCAGTACTTC.